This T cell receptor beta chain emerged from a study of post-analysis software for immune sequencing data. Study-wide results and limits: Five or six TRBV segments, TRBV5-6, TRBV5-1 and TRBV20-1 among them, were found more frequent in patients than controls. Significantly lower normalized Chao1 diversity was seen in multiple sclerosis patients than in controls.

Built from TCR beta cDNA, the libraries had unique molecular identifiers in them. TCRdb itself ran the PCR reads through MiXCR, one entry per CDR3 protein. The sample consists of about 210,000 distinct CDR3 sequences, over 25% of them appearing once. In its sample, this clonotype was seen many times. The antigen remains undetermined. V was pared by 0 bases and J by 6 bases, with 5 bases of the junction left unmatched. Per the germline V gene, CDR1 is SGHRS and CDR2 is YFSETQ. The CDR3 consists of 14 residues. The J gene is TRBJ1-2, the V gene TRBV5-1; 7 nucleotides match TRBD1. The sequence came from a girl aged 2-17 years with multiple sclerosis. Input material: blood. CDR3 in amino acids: CASSLEMGTDGYTF. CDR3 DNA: TGCGCCAGCAGCTTGGAAATGGGGACAGATGGCTACACCTTC.